The present entry profiles one TCR beta chain with its context. A read error may account for a junction end that differs from germline. This CDR3 has 17 residues. The germline CDR1 and CDR2 sequences are SEHNR and FQNEAQ (reference sequence). This record belongs to a study of cytomegalovirus exposure and HLA in healthy donors. Use of 60 Vbeta and 13 Jbeta primers characterized the PCR. Repertoires were generated with immunoSEQ multiplex PCR, while TCRdb's copy carries only in-frame clones and drops some. The data show some 150,000 clones, around four fifths seen once. The sample consisted of PBMCs. This chain connects TRBV7-9 to TRBJ1-1, with D tentatively TRBD1 (5 bases). This TCR came from a man aged 35-49 years in good health and CMV-seronegative. DNA for the CDR3: TGTTCCAGCAGCTTAGCTGGAGGGTTAGGGGTGAACACTGAAGCTTTCTTT. Protein product: CSSSLAGGLGVNTEAFF.